A single sample gave rise to the 5 T cell receptor beta chains below, sequenced in a study of T cell clonality in common variable immunodeficiency. The table came from immunoSEQ multiplex PCR; TCRdb's copy has only in-frame clones and leaves some out. Captured here are roughly 50,000 clones, none seen once; the top ten comprise 3% to 4%. The sample was peripheral blood mononuclear cells. Source of these receptors: a person aged 18 to 75 in good health.

Many counts were recorded for this clone. The read ends 3 residues early relative to the CDR3; the germline J gene fills the gap. The chain carries TRBV7-3 and TRBJ2-1, with 10 bases that match TRBD2. CDR1 and CDR2 from the germline V gene are SGHTA and FQGTGA. J was trimmed by 6 bases and V by 3 bases; bases with no gene match: 8. This CDR3 has 16 amino acids. CDR3 sequence reads: CASSFTGTSVINEQFF. The part of the CDR3 DNA that was read is TGTGCCAGCAGCTTCACCGGGACTAGCGTCATCAATGAG.

The table lists this clone with many counts. The CDR3 is cut off 3 residues early in the read; its end comes from the germline J gene. V gene TRBV29-1 combines with J gene TRBJ2-1; 13 nucleotides line up with TRBD2. This CDR3 region has 15 residues. Germline-derived CDR1 and CDR2 are SQVTM and ANQGSEA. Trimming cost V 0 bases and J 7 bases; bases outside gene matches: 3. Partial CDR3 DNA: TGCAGCGTTGAAGATGGGACTAGCGGGATGAATGAG. Translated, it gives CSVEDGTSGMNE. The entire CDR3 reads CSVEDGTSGMNEQFF.

This clone was counted between two and nine times. Read data end 3 residues before the CDR3 end; the end is taken from the germline J gene. The chain combines TRBV4-2 with TRBJ2-5; TRBD1 agrees at 9 bases. This CDR3 has 16 amino acids. J was trimmed by 4 bases and V by 2 bases; bases with no gene match: 8. The germline V gene encodes CDR1 LGHNA and CDR2 YNFKEQ. Partial CDR3 DNA: TGTGCCAGCAGCCAACAGCCGGGACAGGGCCCAGAGACC. Translation: CASSQQPGQGPET. The CDR3 in its entirety is CASSQQPGQGPETQYF.

This clone was seen repeatedly, ten times or more. The part of the CDR3 DNA that was read is TGTGCCAGCAGCCAAACGACTCGGTTGTGGAACACTGAA. Its protein product is CASSQTTRLWNTE. The complete CDR3 reads CASSQTTRLWNTEAFF. V is TRBV14 and J is TRBJ1-1; D unresolved. Read sequence stops 3 residues before the CDR3 end, and the germline J gene provides the missing end. Germline CDR1 is SGHDN and CDR2 is FVKESK. The V gene lost 2 bases and the J gene lost 1 base, with 14 bases spanning the gap. This CDR3 has 16 amino acids.

This clone was observed at least ten times. The CDR3 end falls 3 residues outside the read, so it is completed with the germline J gene. The chain links TRBV5-1 to TRBJ2-5; the D gene is possibly TRBD1 (5 bases). The ends were cut back, 2 bases at V and 4 bases at J, with 6 bases in the middle. Germline loops: CDR1 SGHRS, CDR2 YFSETQ. The CDR3 is made up of 12 amino acids. CDR3 bases read: TGCGCCAGCAGCTTCGACAGAGAGACC. Residues: CASSFDRET. The entire CDR3 is CASSFDRETQYF.